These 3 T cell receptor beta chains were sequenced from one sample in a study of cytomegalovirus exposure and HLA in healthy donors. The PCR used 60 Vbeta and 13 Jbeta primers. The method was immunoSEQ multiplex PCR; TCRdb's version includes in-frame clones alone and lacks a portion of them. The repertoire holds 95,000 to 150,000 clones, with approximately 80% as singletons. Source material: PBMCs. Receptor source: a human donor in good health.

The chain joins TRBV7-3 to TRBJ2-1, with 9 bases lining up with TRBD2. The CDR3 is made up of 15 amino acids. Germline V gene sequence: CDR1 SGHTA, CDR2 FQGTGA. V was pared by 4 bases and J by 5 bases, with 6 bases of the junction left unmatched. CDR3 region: CASSSTSGAHNEQFF. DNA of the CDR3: TGTGCCAGCAGCTCGACTAGCGGAGCACACAATGAGCAGTTCTTC.

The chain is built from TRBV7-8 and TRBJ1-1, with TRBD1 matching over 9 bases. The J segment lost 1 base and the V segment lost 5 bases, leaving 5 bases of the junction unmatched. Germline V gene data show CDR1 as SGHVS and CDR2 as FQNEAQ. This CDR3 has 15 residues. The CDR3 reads CASSPQGAKNTEAFF. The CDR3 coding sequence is TGTGCCAGCAGCCCACAGGGGGCTAAGAACACTGAAGCTTTCTTT.

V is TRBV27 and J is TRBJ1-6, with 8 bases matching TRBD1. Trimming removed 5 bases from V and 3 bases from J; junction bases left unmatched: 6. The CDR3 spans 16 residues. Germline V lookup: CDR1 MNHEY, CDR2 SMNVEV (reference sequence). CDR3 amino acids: CASSPRTGSYNSPLHF. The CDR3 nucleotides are TGTGCCAGCAGTCCTCGGACAGGGAGCTATAATTCACCCCTCCACTTT.